The 10 T cell receptor beta chains listed next were all sequenced from one sample in a study of cytomegalovirus exposure and HLA in healthy donors. PCR primers comprised 60 Vbeta and 13 Jbeta primers. Clones were read by immunoSEQ multiplex PCR, and TCRdb kept only the in-frame ones, dropping some. The sample yields about 180,000 clones, approximately 80% seen once. Input material: PBMCs. These receptors came from a woman aged 25 to 39 in good health and CMV-seronegative.

This clone was recorded only once. The rearrangement links TRBV7-2 to TRBJ1-1; 7 bases are shared with TRBD1. The CDR3 has 14 amino acids. The V and J ends lost 1 base and 10 bases, in that order; junction bases with no gene match: 9. CDR1 and CDR2 from the germline V gene are SGHTA and FQGNSA. The CDR3 nucleotides read TGTGCCAGCAGCTTAGACGGCACTCGGGACAGAGCTTTCTTT. Amino acids: CASSLDGTRDRAFF.

The V call is TRBV4-3, the J call TRBJ2-1; 7 positions agree with TRBD1. The trim removed 4 bases at V and 5 bases at J, leaving 8 bases unmatched. The CDR3 has 15 residues. Germline CDR1 reads LGHNA; CDR2 reads YSLEER. The DNA of the CDR3 is TGCGCCAGCAGCCGAAGACAGGGTAGGAACAATGAGCAGTTCTTC. Protein: CASSRRQGRNNEQFF.

This clone was seen just once. This rearrangement joins TRBV28 to TRBJ2-7; 9 bases line up with TRBD1. V gave up 7 bases and J gave up 5 bases; unmatched junction bases: 12. The CDR3 loop spans 15 amino acids. Per germline, CDR1 MDHEN and CDR2 SYDVKM. CDR3 bases: TGTGCCAGCACCATAAACAGGGGGCAATGGAACGAGCAGTACTTC. Protein sequence: CASTINRGQWNEQYF.

This clone was picked up one time. A read error may produce the germline difference seen at one junction end. V gene TRBV28 combines with J gene TRBJ2-3, with unresolved D. CDR1 and CDR2 from the germline V gene are MDHEN and SYDVKM. The CDR3 extends over 13 amino acids. As DNA, the CDR3 is TGTACCAGCAGTTTAGCAGGTTCAGATACGCAGTATTTT. Amino acid sequence: CTSSLAGSDTQYF.

The V gene is TRBV7-3, the J gene TRBJ2-1, with D perhaps matching TRBD2 (6 bases). The CDR3 extends over 15 amino acids. CDR1 and CDR2 (germline): SGHTA, FQGTGA. V lost 5 bases, J lost 0 bases, and 11 bases lay in between. CDR3 in amino acids: CASSQLASSYNEQFF. The DNA of the CDR3 is TGTGCCAGCAGCCAGCTAGCGAGCTCCTACAATGAGCAGTTCTTC.

The rearrangement uses TRBV5-1 and TRBJ2-1, with TRBD1 matching over 8 bases. V lost 1 base to trimming and J lost 2 bases; unmatched junction nucleotides: 5. This CDR3 spans 16 amino acids. Germline V lookup: CDR1 SGHRS, CDR2 YFSETQ. The CDR3 protein is CASSLLEGQAYNEQFF. Written as DNA, the CDR3 is TGCGCCAGCAGCTTGTTGGAGGGACAGGCCTACAATGAGCAGTTCTTC.

J is TRBJ2-7 and V is TRBV19; D might be TRBD1 (6 bases). Germline lookup yields CDR1 LNHDA and CDR2 SQIVND (reference sequence). The CDR3 extends over 14 amino acids. The ends were cut back, 1 base at V and 6 bases at J, with 13 bases in the middle. The CDR3 loop reads CASSIVEGVGEQYF. The CDR3, as DNA: TGTGCCAGTAGTATAGTAGAGGGGGTTGGCGAGCAGTACTTC.

This chain uses TRBV5-6 with TRBJ1-6; 9 positions agree with TRBD1. CDR3 length equals 16 residues. After removal of 3 bases from V and 7 bases from J, the junction contained 8 bases not matched to a gene. CDR1 is SGHDT and CDR2 is YYEEEE in the germline V gene. CDR3 sequence: CASSSNRGQPNSPLHF. The CDR3 nucleotides are TGTGCCAGCAGCTCAAACAGGGGGCAGCCGAATTCACCCCTCCACTTT.

This rearrangement joins TRBV6-1 to TRBJ2-3; 9 bases line up with TRBD2. The CDR3 runs 15 residues. The ends lost 1 base at V and 1 base at J; junction bases unmatched: 0. CDR1 and CDR2 from the germline V gene are MNHNS and SASEGT. CDR3 amino acids: CASSEERGGTDTQYF. In nucleotides, the CDR3 is TGTGCCAGCAGTGAAGAGCGGGGGGGCACAGATACGCAGTATTTT.

V usage is TRBV7-9 and J usage is TRBJ2-7, with TRBD1 as a possible D gene (6 bases). The V end lost 9 bases, the J end lost 5 bases, and 20 bases lay between the germline ends. The CDR3 has 14 residues. The germline V gene encodes CDR1 SEHNR and CDR2 FQNEAQ (reference sequence). The CDR3 sequence: CASQGGDIGHEQYF. The CDR3 DNA reads TGTGCCAGTCAAGGGGGAGACATAGGCCACGAGCAGTACTTC.